The 4 T cell receptor beta chains reported below all come from one sample, sequenced in a study of graft-versus-host responses after intestinal transplantation. Intraepithelial plus lamina propria lymphocytes were released by processing graft tissue. TCRdb's copy holds only in-frame clones and misses some; the assay was immunoSEQ multiplex PCR. Among roughly 27,000 clones listed, about three quarters were seen once. The sequencing used ileum tissue, collected 98 days after intestinal transplantation. These receptors were obtained from a human patient who received an intestinal transplant, so some T cells may come from the graft donor.

The rearrangement joins TRBV19 to TRBJ1-5, with TRBD1 matching 8 bases. The V gene end was trimmed by 7 bases and the J gene end by 5 bases; junction bases not matched to a gene: 4. The CDR3 length is 13 residues. Germline CDR1 is LNHDA and CDR2 is SQIVND (reference sequence). The CDR3 loop reads CASTQGAYQPQHF. CDR3 nucleotides: TGTGCCAGTACCCAGGGGGCCTATCAGCCCCAGCATTTT.

The rearrangement links TRBV5-1 to TRBJ1-2; no firm D call. The CDR3 has 13 amino acids. Germline assignment: CDR1 SGHRS and CDR2 YFSETQ. The V gene lost 0 bases and the J gene lost 1 base, with 4 bases spanning the gap. CDR3 bases: TGCGCCAGCAGCTTGGAGGGTAACTATGGCTACACCTTC. Amino acids: CASSLEGNYGYTF.

The chain is built from TRBV23-1 and TRBJ1-6; D gene unclear. TRBV23-1 qualifies as an ORF whose function is uncertain. The CDR3 spans 12 residues. V lost 3 bases and J lost 11, with 8 bases in between. Written as DNA, the CDR3 is TGCGCCAGCAGTCAGCCGAAGGCACCCCTCCACTTT. Amino acids: CASSQPKAPLHF.

The chain is built from TRBV27 and TRBJ2-3; 7 nucleotides match TRBD2. Germline CDR1 is MNHEY and CDR2 is SMNVEV (reference sequence). This CDR3 has 16 residues. Trimming took 9 bases from V and 0 from J; bases not matched to a gene: 12. The CDR3 sequence: CASRVRGVQSTDTQYF. CDR3 coding DNA: TGTGCCAGTCGGGTCCGGGGGGTCCAAAGCACAGATACGCAGTATTTT.